This TCR beta chain derives from a study of T cells in Graves' hyperthyroidism and ophthalmopathy. Whole-study context: Upon initial diagnosis and before any treatment, peripheral blood was collected.

A lack of ophthalmopathy progression within 18 months defined stable Graves' hyperthyroidism. Amplification targeted TCR beta CDR3 regions from RNA transcripts. HTBI primers drove first-round RT-PCR of the TCR CDR3. TCRdb independently ran MiXCR on the multiplex PCR reads; one entry per CDR3 protein. The data show over 150,000 distinct CDR3 sequences, about 15% seen once. This clonotype was counted ten times or more. Its antigen is as yet unknown. General observations from the study: Ophthalmopathy onset followed model prediction by a median about 6.5 months. Stable hyperthyroidism and ophthalmopathy were separated using 13 V-J signatures.

Germline V gene data show CDR1 as WNHNN and CDR2 as SYGVQD (reference sequence). CDR3 length: 13 amino acids. The ends were cut back, 1 base at V and 10 bases at J, with 8 bases in the middle. This TCR was recovered from a woman aged 45 to 65 with Graves' hyperthyroidism. Specimen: blood. The chain is built from TRBV10-1 and TRBJ1-6; D not certain. CDR3 loop: CASSEFRGSPLHF. CDR3 bases: TGCGCCAGCAGTGAGTTCCGTGGATCACCCCTCCACTTT.